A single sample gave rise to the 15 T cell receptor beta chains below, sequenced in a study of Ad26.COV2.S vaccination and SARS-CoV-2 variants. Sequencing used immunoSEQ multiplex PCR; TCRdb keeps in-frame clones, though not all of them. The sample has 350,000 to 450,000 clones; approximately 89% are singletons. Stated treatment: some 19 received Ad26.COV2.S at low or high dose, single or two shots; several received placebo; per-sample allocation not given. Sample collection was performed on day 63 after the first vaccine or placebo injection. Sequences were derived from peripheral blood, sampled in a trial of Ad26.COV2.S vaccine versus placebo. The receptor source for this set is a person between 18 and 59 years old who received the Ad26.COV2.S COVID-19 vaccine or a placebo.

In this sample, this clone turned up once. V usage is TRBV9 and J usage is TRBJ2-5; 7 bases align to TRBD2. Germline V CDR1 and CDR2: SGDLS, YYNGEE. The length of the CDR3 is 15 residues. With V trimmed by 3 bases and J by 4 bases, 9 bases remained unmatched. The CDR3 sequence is CASSGLAGDGETQYF. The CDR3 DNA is TGTGCCAGCAGCGGGCTGGCGGGAGATGGAGAGACCCAGTACTTC.

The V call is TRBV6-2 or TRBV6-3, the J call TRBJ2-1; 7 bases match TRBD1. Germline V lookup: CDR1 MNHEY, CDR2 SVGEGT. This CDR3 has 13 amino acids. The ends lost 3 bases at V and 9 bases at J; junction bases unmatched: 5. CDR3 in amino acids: CASSYKGASEQFF. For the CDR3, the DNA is TGTGCCAGCAGTTATAAGGGGGCGAGTGAGCAGTTCTTC.

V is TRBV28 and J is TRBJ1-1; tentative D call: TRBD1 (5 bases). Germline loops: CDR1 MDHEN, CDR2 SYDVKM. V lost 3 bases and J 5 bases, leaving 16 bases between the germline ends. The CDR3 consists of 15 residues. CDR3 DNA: TGTGCCAGCAGTTTTCAGAGGGGCGCTCAAACTGAAGCTTTCTTT. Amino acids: CASSFQRGAQTEAFF. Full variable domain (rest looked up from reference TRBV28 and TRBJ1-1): DVKVTQSSRYLVKRTGEKVFLECVQDMDHENMFWYRQDPGLGLRLIYFSYDVKMKEKGDIPEGYSVSREKKERFSLILESASTNQTSMYLCASSFQRGAQTEAFFGQGTRLTVV.

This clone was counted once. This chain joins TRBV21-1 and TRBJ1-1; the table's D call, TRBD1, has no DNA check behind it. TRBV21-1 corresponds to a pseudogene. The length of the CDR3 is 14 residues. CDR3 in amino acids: CASSNTGGNTEAFF. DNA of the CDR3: TGTGCCAGCAGCAACACAGGGGGCAACACTGAAGCTTTCTTT.

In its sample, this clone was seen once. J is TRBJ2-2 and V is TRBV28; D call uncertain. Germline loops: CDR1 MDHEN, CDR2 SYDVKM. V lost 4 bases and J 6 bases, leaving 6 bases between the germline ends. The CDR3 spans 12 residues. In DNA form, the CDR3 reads TGTGCCAGCAGTTCCCCGCCCGGGGAGCTGTTTTTT. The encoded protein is CASSSPPGELFF.

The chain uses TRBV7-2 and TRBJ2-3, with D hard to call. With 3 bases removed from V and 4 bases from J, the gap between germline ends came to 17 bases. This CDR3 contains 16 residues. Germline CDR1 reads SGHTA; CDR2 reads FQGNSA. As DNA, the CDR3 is TGTGCCAGCAGCTTCTCCCCGGTGGGGTTGGCAGATACGCAGTATTTT. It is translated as CASSFSPVGLADTQYF.

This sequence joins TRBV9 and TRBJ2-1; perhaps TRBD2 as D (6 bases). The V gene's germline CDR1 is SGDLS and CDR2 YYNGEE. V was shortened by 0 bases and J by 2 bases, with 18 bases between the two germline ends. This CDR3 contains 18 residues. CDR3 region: CASSVEDFGGVPYNEQFF. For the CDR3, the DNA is TGTGCCAGCAGCGTAGAGGATTTTGGCGGGGTCCCCTACAATGAGCAGTTCTTC. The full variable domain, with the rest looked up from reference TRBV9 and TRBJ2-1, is DSGVTQTPKHLITATGQRVTLRCSPRSGDLSVYWYQQSLDQGLQFLIQYYNGEERAKGNILERFSAQQFPDLHSELNLSSLELGDSALYFCASSVEDFGGVPYNEQFFGPGTRLTVL.

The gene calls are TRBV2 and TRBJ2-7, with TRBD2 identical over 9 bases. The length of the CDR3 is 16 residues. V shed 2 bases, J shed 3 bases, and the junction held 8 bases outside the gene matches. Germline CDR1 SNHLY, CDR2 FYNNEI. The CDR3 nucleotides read TGTGCCAGCAGTGAAACGTCCAGCGGGAGGATCTACGAGCAGTACTTC. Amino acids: CASSETSSGRIYEQYF. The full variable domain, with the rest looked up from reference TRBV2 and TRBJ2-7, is EPEVTQTPSHQVTQMGQEVILRCVPISNHLYFYWYRQILGQKVEFLVSFYNNEISEKSEIFDDQFSVERPDGSNFTLKIRSTKLEDSAMYFCASSETSSGRIYEQYFGPGTRLTVT.

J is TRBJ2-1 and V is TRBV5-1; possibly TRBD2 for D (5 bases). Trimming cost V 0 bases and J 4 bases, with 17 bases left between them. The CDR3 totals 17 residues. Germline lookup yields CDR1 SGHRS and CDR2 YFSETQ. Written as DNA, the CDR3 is TGCGCCAGCAGCTTGGCCGGAGGACCGCAGATATACAATGAGCAGTTCTTC. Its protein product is CASSLAGGPQIYNEQFF.

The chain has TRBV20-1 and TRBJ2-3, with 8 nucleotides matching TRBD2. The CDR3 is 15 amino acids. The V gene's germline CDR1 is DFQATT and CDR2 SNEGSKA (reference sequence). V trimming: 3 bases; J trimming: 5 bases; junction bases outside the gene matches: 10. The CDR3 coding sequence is TGCAGTGCTAGTGCGGGACTAGTGGAGGTAGATACGCAGTATTTT. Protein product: CSASAGLVEVDTQYF.

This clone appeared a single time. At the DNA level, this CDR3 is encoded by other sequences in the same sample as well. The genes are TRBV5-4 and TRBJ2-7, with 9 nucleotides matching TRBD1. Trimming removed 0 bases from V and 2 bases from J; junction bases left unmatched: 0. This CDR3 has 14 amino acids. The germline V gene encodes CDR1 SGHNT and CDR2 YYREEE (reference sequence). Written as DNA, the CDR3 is TGTGCCAGCAGCTTGGGACAGGGGGCCTACGAGCAGTACTTC. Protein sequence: CASSLGQGAYEQYF.

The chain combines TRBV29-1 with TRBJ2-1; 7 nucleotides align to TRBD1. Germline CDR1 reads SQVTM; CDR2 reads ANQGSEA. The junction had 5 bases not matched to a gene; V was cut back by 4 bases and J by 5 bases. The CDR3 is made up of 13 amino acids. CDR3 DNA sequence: TGCAGCGTTGGTAGGGGGCGCGACAATGAGCAGTTCTTC. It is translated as CSVGRGRDNEQFF.

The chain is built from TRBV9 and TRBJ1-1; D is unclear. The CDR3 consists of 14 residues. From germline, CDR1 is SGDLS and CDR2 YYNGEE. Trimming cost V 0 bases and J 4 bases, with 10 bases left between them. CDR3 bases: TGTGCCAGCAGCGTAGGACCTTGGGGCACTGAAGCTTTCTTT. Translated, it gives CASSVGPWGTEAFF.

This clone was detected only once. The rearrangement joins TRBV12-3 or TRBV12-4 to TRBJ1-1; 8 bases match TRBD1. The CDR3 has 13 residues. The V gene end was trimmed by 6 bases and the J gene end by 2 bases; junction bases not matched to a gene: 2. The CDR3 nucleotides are TGTGCCAGCAGCAGGGGGCGAAACACTGAAGCTTTCTTT. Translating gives CASSRGRNTEAFF.

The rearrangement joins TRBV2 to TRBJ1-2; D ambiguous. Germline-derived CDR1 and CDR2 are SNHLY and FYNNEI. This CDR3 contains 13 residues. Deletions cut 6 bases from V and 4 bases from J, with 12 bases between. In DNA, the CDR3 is TGTGCCAGCAGCCGGGATTCGGGCTATGGCTACACCTTC. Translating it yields CASSRDSGYGYTF.